A selection of T cell receptor beta chains follows, all from one sample in a study of cytomegalovirus exposure and HLA in healthy donors. The protocol was immunoSEQ multiplex PCR, while the TCRdb copy is restricted to in-frame clones and leaves out a portion. The table lists around 190,000 clones, just under 75% of them singletons. The sample comprised PBMCs. The receptors originated from a woman younger than 45 in good health and CMV-seropositive. Both conserved end residues are part of each CDR3. The order of the fields is CDR3 DNA, CDR3 protein, clone size, J gene, V gene, D gene. The D gene is left open where the match is weak. Some rows have no size entry. The others give once, few or many, or a class for an expanded clone.

CDR3 DNA: TGCAGTGCTAGTTTGAGTGAAAAACTGTTTTTT
CDR3 protein: CSASLSEKLFF
clone size: .
J gene: TRBJ1-4
V gene: TRBV20-1
D gene: .

CDR3 DNA: TGTGCCAGCAGCTTGGGACTGGCCTCCTACGAGCAGTACTTC
CDR3 protein: CASSLGLASYEQYF
clone size: once
J gene: TRBJ2-7
V gene: TRBV5-5
D gene: .

CDR3 DNA: TGTGCCAGCAGCGGGGACAGTGGCACCGGGGAGCTGTTTTTT
CDR3 protein: CASSGDSGTGELFF
clone size: .
J gene: TRBJ2-2
V gene: TRBV14
D gene: TRBD1

CDR3 DNA: TGTGCCAGCAGGCCCACCCGGGACAGGGCCTACGAGCAGTACTTC
CDR3 protein: CASRPTRDRAYEQYF
clone size: .
J gene: TRBJ2-7
V gene: TRBV28
D gene: TRBD1

CDR3 DNA: TGTGCCAGCAGCTTCGCGGGGAACTCCTACGAGCAGTACTTC
CDR3 protein: CASSFAGNSYEQYF
clone size: .
J gene: TRBJ2-7
V gene: TRBV7-9
D gene: .

CDR3 DNA: TGCGCCAGCAGCTCAACCCCGGGACAGGGGGATCGCTACACCTTC
CDR3 protein: CASSSTPGQGDRYTF
clone size: .
J gene: TRBJ1-2
V gene: TRBV5-1
D gene: TRBD1

CDR3 DNA: TGCAGCGTTGTAGGTACAGGGTATGGGGCCAACGTCCTGACTTTC
CDR3 protein: CSVVGTGYGANVLTF
clone size: .
J gene: TRBJ2-6
V gene: TRBV29-1
D gene: .

CDR3 DNA: TGTTCCAGCACGGAGGGGGCATCGGGTTATGGCTACACCTTC
CDR3 protein: CSSTEGASGYGYTF
clone size: few
J gene: TRBJ1-2
V gene: TRBV7-9
D gene: TRBD1

CDR3 DNA: TGTGCCAGCAGTGAGAGCCCAGGCGGGGGGCACAATGAGCAGTTCTTC
CDR3 protein: CASSESPGGGHNEQFF
clone size: few
J gene: TRBJ2-1
V gene: TRBV6-4
D gene: TRBD2

CDR3 DNA: TGCGCCAGCAGCTTGGCCGACACCCCTAACTATGGCTACACCTTC
CDR3 protein: CASSLADTPNYGYTF
clone size: once
J gene: TRBJ1-2
V gene: TRBV5-1
D gene: .

CDR3 DNA: TGTGCCAGCAGTGAAATGGGCGCCGGTCAGCCCCAGCATTTT
CDR3 protein: CASSEMGAGQPQHF
clone size: .
J gene: TRBJ1-5
V gene: TRBV6-5
D gene: .

CDR3 DNA: TGTGCCAGCAGCTTAGACAACAGGGCCACTGAAGCTTTCTTT
CDR3 protein: CASSLDNRATEAFF
clone size: .
J gene: TRBJ1-1
V gene: TRBV7-2
D gene: .

CDR3 DNA: TGTGCCAGCAGTTTCGTTCCGACAGGGATGAACACTGAAGCTTTCTTT
CDR3 protein: CASSFVPTGMNTEAFF
clone size: .
J gene: TRBJ1-1
V gene: TRBV6-6
D gene: TRBD1

CDR3 DNA: TGTGCCAGCAGCTTCGGACAGGAGCAGTACTTC
CDR3 protein: CASSFGQEQYF
clone size: .
J gene: TRBJ2-7
V gene: TRBV5-5
D gene: .

CDR3 DNA: TGTGCCAGCAACCTCCCCCCCCGCGGGGTGGGGACTGAAGCTTTCTTT
CDR3 protein: CASNLPPRGVGTEAFF
clone size: .
J gene: TRBJ1-1
V gene: TRBV28
D gene: .

CDR3 DNA: TGTGCCAGCACCGCGGGACAGGGGGCCCCCTACGAGCAGTACTTC
CDR3 protein: CASTAGQGAPYEQYF
clone size: .
J gene: TRBJ2-7
V gene: TRBV7-9
D gene: TRBD1

CDR3 DNA: TGTGCCAGCAGCCAACTAGGGAGTGAGCAGTTCTTC
CDR3 protein: CASSQLGSEQFF
clone size: .
J gene: TRBJ2-1
V gene: TRBV7-6
D gene: .

CDR3 DNA: TGTGCCAGCAGCCTAGCGGGACTATCACAAAATACGCAGTATTTT
CDR3 protein: CASSLAGLSQNTQYF
clone size: .
J gene: TRBJ2-3
V gene: TRBV13
D gene: TRBD2

CDR3 DNA: TGTGCCAGCAGTGAAGGATTCAGGCCCTACCTTCAGTTTTTT
CDR3 protein: CASSEGFRPYLQFF
clone size: .
J gene: TRBJ1-4
V gene: TRBV6-5
D gene: .

CDR3 DNA: TGTGCCAGCAGTTTGATTTCGGAGGGTAGGGCCGAGCAGTACTTC
CDR3 protein: CASSLISEGRAEQYF
clone size: .
J gene: TRBJ2-7
V gene: TRBV27
D gene: .

CDR3 DNA: TGTGCCAGCAGTTTAACTAGCGGGAGATGGGTGGACATTCAGTACTTC
CDR3 protein: CASSLTSGRWVDIQYF
clone size: few
J gene: TRBJ2-4
V gene: TRBV27
D gene: TRBD2

CDR3 DNA: TGTGCCAGTAGTATAGTGTCCGGGCAGCCCCAGCATTTT
CDR3 protein: CASSIVSGQPQHF
clone size: .
J gene: TRBJ1-5
V gene: TRBV19
D gene: .

CDR3 DNA: TGTGCCAGCAGTTACCCGCGGGGGGTCGGAGCTGAGCAGTTCTTC
CDR3 protein: CASSYPRGVGAEQFF
clone size: .
J gene: TRBJ2-1
V gene: TRBV6-6
D gene: TRBD2

CDR3 DNA: TGTGCCAGCAGTTCGGGACTAGCGGGAGTGAATGAGCAGTTCTTC
CDR3 protein: CASSSGLAGVNEQFF
clone size: .
J gene: TRBJ2-1
V gene: TRBV27
D gene: TRBD2

CDR3 DNA: TGTGCCAGCAGTGAAACGGGGAACGGAGACTACGAGCAGTACTTC
CDR3 protein: CASSETGNGDYEQYF
clone size: .
J gene: TRBJ2-7
V gene: TRBV6-1
D gene: .

CDR3 DNA: TGTGCCAGCAGCCAAGGTAGCGAGGGAACAGATACGCAGTATTTT
CDR3 protein: CASSQGSEGTDTQYF
clone size: .
J gene: TRBJ2-3
V gene: TRBV4-2
D gene: .

CDR3 DNA: TGTGCCATGGGCGGGATGGCAGATACGCAGTATTTT
CDR3 protein: CAMGGMADTQYF
clone size: .
J gene: TRBJ2-3
V gene: TRBV21-1
D gene: .

CDR3 DNA: TGTGCCAGCAGTTTCCGAGACAGGGACGAGCAGTACTTC
CDR3 protein: CASSFRDRDEQYF
clone size: .
J gene: TRBJ2-7
V gene: TRBV5-6
D gene: TRBD1

CDR3 DNA: TGTGCCAGCAGTCCGACCCCTGCTAGCGGCACAGATACGCAGTATTTT
CDR3 protein: CASSPTPASGTDTQYF
clone size: .
J gene: TRBJ2-3
V gene: TRBV28
D gene: .

CDR3 DNA: TGTGCCAGCAGACGCGGGACAGGGACCGAGCAGTACTTC
CDR3 protein: CASRRGTGTEQYF
clone size: .
J gene: TRBJ2-7
V gene: TRBV6-5
D gene: TRBD1

CDR3 DNA: TGTGCCAGCCGGGGGAGCGGGGCCTACGAGCAGTACTTC
CDR3 protein: CASRGSGAYEQYF
clone size: .
J gene: TRBJ2-7
V gene: TRBV7-9
D gene: TRBD2

CDR3 DNA: TGTGCCAGCAGTTATGACAGGGGAAATTCACCCCTCCACTTT
CDR3 protein: CASSYDRGNSPLHF
clone size: .
J gene: TRBJ1-6
V gene: TRBV6-6
D gene: TRBD1

CDR3 DNA: TGTGCCAGCAGCTTATTGGGCGGTCCCTCGGGAACCGGGGAGCTGTTTTTT
CDR3 protein: CASSLLGGPSGTGELFF
clone size: .
J gene: TRBJ2-2
V gene: TRBV7-6
D gene: .

CDR3 DNA: TGTGCCAGCAGCCAATTCGTTAGCACCGGGGAGCTGTTTTTT
CDR3 protein: CASSQFVSTGELFF
clone size: .
J gene: TRBJ2-2
V gene: TRBV14
D gene: .

CDR3 DNA: TGTGCCAGCAGCTCATGGGGCGCCCATAATGAAAAACTGTTTTTT
CDR3 protein: CASSSWGAHNEKLFF
clone size: .
J gene: TRBJ1-4
V gene: TRBV7-9
D gene: .

CDR3 DNA: TGTGCCAGCAGCCGAGACCAGGGGAGGAACACCGGGGAGCTGTTTTTT
CDR3 protein: CASSRDQGRNTGELFF
clone size: .
J gene: TRBJ2-2
V gene: TRBV4-2
D gene: .

CDR3 DNA: TGTGCCAGCAGCGCCACCTGGACAGGGGGGGAGACCCAGTACTTC
CDR3 protein: CASSATWTGGETQYF
clone size: .
J gene: TRBJ2-5
V gene: TRBV5-4
D gene: TRBD1

CDR3 DNA: TGCGCCAGCAGCTTGGGCAGGGTAGCCTACGAGCAGTACTTC
CDR3 protein: CASSLGRVAYEQYF
clone size: .
J gene: TRBJ2-7
V gene: TRBV5-1
D gene: .

CDR3 DNA: TGTGCCAGCAGTCAGGGACTGGGGGACTACAATGAGCAGTTCTTC
CDR3 protein: CASSQGLGDYNEQFF
clone size: .
J gene: TRBJ2-1
V gene: TRBV6-5
D gene: .

CDR3 DNA: TGCGCCAGCAGCCAGGACAGGGGTTGGGAGCAGTACTTC
CDR3 protein: CASSQDRGWEQYF
clone size: .
J gene: TRBJ2-7
V gene: TRBV4-1
D gene: TRBD1

CDR3 DNA: TGTGCCAGCAGCTTAACAGGGGAGATCGGGGAGCTGTTTTTT
CDR3 protein: CASSLTGEIGELFF
clone size: .
J gene: TRBJ2-2
V gene: TRBV7-9
D gene: TRBD1

CDR3 DNA: TGTGCCAGCAGTTCCCAGGGGGCACAAACCGGGGAGCTGTTTTTT
CDR3 protein: CASSSQGAQTGELFF
clone size: .
J gene: TRBJ2-2
V gene: TRBV6-6
D gene: TRBD1

CDR3 DNA: TGTGCCAGCACCCGAGGGAGCGAGCAGTACTTC
CDR3 protein: CASTRGSEQYF
clone size: .
J gene: TRBJ2-7
V gene: TRBV6-5
D gene: .

CDR3 DNA: TGTGCCAGCAGTGACCGTCCGAACACTGAAGCTTTCTTT
CDR3 protein: CASSDRPNTEAFF
clone size: few
J gene: TRBJ1-1
V gene: TRBV6-4
D gene: .

CDR3 DNA: TGTGCCAGCAGCTTAAAGCTAGAGCAGTTCTTC
CDR3 protein: CASSLKLEQFF
clone size: few
J gene: TRBJ2-1
V gene: TRBV11-2
D gene: .

CDR3 DNA: TGTGCCAGCAGTGAAGCAGTAACAGGGGGGTACTTC
CDR3 protein: CASSEAVTGGYF
clone size: few
J gene: TRBJ2-5
V gene: TRBV2
D gene: TRBD1

CDR3 DNA: TGTGCCAGCAGTAGGACTAGCGGGCGAGTACCCTACGAGCAGTACTTC
CDR3 protein: CASSRTSGRVPYEQYF
clone size: .
J gene: TRBJ2-7
V gene: TRBV28
D gene: TRBD2

CDR3 DNA: TGTGCCAGTTACCCCGCCCGACTAGCGGCCAATGAGCAGTTCTTC
CDR3 protein: CASYPARLAANEQFF
clone size: few
J gene: TRBJ2-1
V gene: TRBV6-5
D gene: TRBD2

CDR3 DNA: TGTGCCAGCAGTCGAGTTGAAGCTTTCTTT
CDR3 protein: CASSRVEAFF
clone size: .
J gene: TRBJ1-1
V gene: TRBV6-1
D gene: .

CDR3 DNA: TGTGCCAGCAGTGCCGGGACTAGCGGATACGAGCAGTACTTC
CDR3 protein: CASSAGTSGYEQYF
clone size: .
J gene: TRBJ2-7
V gene: TRBV6-1
D gene: TRBD2

CDR3 DNA: TGTGCCGGGGGGGGGAACACTGAAGCTTTCTTT
CDR3 protein: CAGGGNTEAFF
clone size: .
J gene: TRBJ1-1
V gene: TRBV2
D gene: .

CDR3 DNA: TGTGCCAGTAGCGAGGGGGCAGTCGACTCTGGGGAGCAGTACTTC
CDR3 protein: CASSEGAVDSGEQYF
clone size: .
J gene: TRBJ2-5
V gene: TRBV19
D gene: TRBD1

CDR3 DNA: TGTGCCAGCACAAGGACAGGGGCCATGTACTCCTACGAGCAGTACTTC
CDR3 protein: CASTRTGAMYSYEQYF
clone size: .
J gene: TRBJ2-7
V gene: TRBV7-9
D gene: TRBD1

CDR3 DNA: TGTGCCAGCTCACCACCTCCTAGTCCCAATGAGCAGTTCTTC
CDR3 protein: CASSPPPSPNEQFF
clone size: .
J gene: TRBJ2-1
V gene: TRBV18
D gene: .